The entry that follows covers one T cell receptor (beta chain) sequence. The length of the CDR3 is 12 residues. Germline CDR1 reads SGHTA; CDR2 reads FQGNSA. Trimming left V 5 bases short and J 8 bases short, with 12 bases between. This record belongs to a study of technical replicates of blood from several donors. The method was immunoSEQ multiplex PCR; TCRdb's version includes in-frame clones alone and lacks a portion of them. The repertoire holds approximately 81,000 clones, with about 81% as singletons. Sequencing was done on a sample of PBMCs. The chain carries TRBV7-2 and TRBJ1-2, with D possibly matching TRBD1 (6 bases). The TCR comes from a human donor in good health. Some clones in this sample may be carry-over from other donors' samples. The CDR3 spells CASSQGGPGYTF. The CDR3 region has the DNA TGTGCCAGCAGCCAAGGGGGTCCGGGCTACACCTTC. Full variable domain (outside the CDR3, taken from reference TRBV7-2 and TRBJ1-2): GAGVSQSPSNKVTEKGKDVELRCDPISGHTALYWYRQSLGQGLEFLIYFQGNSAPDKSGLPSDRFSAERTGGSVSTLTIQRTQQEDSAVYLCASSQGGPGYTFGSGTRLTVV.